This TCR beta chain emerged from a study of T cell responses to AZD1222 COVID-19 vaccine. Germline lookup yields CDR1 LNHDA and CDR2 SQIVND (reference sequence). The V and J ends lost 3 bases and 6 bases respectively, with 14 bases between them. The CDR3 loop spans 15 amino acids. TCRdb's copy holds only in-frame clones and misses some; the assay was immunoSEQ multiplex PCR. The data show 90,000 to 150,000 clones, around 92% seen once. This sequence was found in an adult who received the AZD1222 COVID-19 vaccine. The chain carries TRBV19 and TRBJ2-2, with unresolved D. The sequences come from peripheral blood, collected 28 days after the second AZD1222 dose. The CDR3 reads CASSIEFLAAGELFF. CDR3 sequence (DNA): TGTGCCAGTAGTATCGAGTTTCTCGCTGCCGGGGAGCTGTTTTTT.